This T cell receptor (beta chain) was recovered during a study of OX40 agonist ivuxolimab in advanced cancers. Whole-study context: An agonistic anti-OX40 (CD134) antibody, ivuxolimab, was used to treat the patients.

Between the trimmed V and J ends, which lost 9 bases and 4 bases, there was a span of 18 bases. Looked up from germline, CDR1 is MNHNS and CDR2 is SASEGT. This CDR3 has 15 residues. Here immunoSEQ multiplex PCR was the method, and the copy in TCRdb shows in-frame clones only, minus some. The top ten clones hold 0.55% to 0.6% of a sample with over 35,000 clones, more than 80% of them seen once. Here the sequenced sample was CD4+ or CD8+ T cells sorted from blood, taken in a trial of the OX40 agonist ivuxolimab. The rearrangement links TRBV6-1 to TRBJ2-2; D possibly corresponds to TRBD1 (6 bases). This sequence was found in an adult with an advanced solid tumor such as melanoma, head and neck, liver or kidney cancer. CDR3 loop: CASTGQHIFTGELFF. The CDR3 DNA is TGTGCCAGTACCGGACAGCATATTTTCACCGGGGAGCTGTTTTTT.